These T cell receptor beta chains were read from a single sample in a study of T-cell memory formation after mild COVID-19. MiXCR was run by TCRdb on the 5' RACE reads, yielding one entry per CDR3 protein. The repertoire holds hundreds of thousands of distinct CDR3 sequences, with more than 15% as singletons. Input material: PBMCs or a T cell subset sorted from them (not recorded which). The receptors come from a man younger than 35 who had mild COVID-19 (a few samples of this study predate the infection). Cell type and time point are not known. CDR3s include the opening cysteine and the closing phenylalanine or tryptophan. Part of the rows lack a size; the others show once, few, many or a class for expanded clones.

v_call clone_size cdr3_aa
TRBV20-1 few CSATTGNTEAFF
TRBV6-6 few CASTLGGRDTEAFF
TRBV6-2/TRBV6-3 NA CASSTVLLTSNTGELFF
TRBV7-8 NA CASSLGPVGTGELFF
TRBV29-1 many CSTGQDNEQFF
TRBV10-3 NA CAINLDGARNTEAFF
TRBV30 NA CAWSHWSMNTEAFF
TRBV20-1 few CSATQGGANEQYF
TRBV12-3/TRBV12-4 NA CASRATGTSGQGQFF
TRBV4-1 NA CASSLGQVDSNQPQHF
TRBV12-3/TRBV12-4 few CASSLSGYTF
TRBV29-1 few CSVASGSGNTIYF
TRBV7-9 NA CASSLQGDGNQPQHF
TRBV11-2 few CASAVGTLAGGRSFTDTQYF
TRBV5-1 few CASSLFGGLGEPQHF
TRBV24-1 NA CATSDDRVGVGPQHF
TRBV4-1 few CASSRGQENTGELFF
TRBV18 few CASSPRGPQETQYF